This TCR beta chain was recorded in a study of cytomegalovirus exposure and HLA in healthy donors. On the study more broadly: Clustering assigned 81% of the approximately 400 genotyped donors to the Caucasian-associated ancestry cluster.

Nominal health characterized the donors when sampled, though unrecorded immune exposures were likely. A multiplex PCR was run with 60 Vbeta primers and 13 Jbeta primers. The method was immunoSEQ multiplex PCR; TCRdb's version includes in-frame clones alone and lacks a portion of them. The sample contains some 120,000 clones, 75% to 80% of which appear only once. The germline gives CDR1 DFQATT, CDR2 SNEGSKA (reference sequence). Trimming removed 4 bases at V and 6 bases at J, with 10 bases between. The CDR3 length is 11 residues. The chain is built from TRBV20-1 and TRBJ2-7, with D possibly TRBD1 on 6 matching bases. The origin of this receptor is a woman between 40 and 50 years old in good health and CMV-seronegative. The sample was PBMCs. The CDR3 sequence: CSAKGVLEQYF. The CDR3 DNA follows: TGCAGTGCTAAGGGGGTCCTCGAGCAGTACTTC.